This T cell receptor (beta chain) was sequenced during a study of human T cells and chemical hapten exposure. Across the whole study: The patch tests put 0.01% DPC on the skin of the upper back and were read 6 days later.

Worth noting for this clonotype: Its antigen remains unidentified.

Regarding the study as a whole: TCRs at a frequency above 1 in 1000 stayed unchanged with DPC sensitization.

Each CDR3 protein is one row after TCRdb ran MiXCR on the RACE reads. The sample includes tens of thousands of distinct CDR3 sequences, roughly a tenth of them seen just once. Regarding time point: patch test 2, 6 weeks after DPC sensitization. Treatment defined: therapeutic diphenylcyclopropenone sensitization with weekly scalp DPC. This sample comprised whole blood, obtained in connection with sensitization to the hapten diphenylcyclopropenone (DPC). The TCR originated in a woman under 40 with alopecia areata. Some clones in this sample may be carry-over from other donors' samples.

The CDR3 nucleotides read TGTGCCAGCAGCGGTTCCCACAAGGATTCACCCCTCCACTTT. Translating it yields CASSGSHKDSPLHF. The chain combines TRBV11-1 with TRBJ1-6; D is unresolved. Germline loops: CDR1 SGHAT, CDR2 FQDESV (reference sequence). The CDR3 consists of 14 residues. V lost 5 bases to trimming and J lost 8 bases, with 13 bases between them.